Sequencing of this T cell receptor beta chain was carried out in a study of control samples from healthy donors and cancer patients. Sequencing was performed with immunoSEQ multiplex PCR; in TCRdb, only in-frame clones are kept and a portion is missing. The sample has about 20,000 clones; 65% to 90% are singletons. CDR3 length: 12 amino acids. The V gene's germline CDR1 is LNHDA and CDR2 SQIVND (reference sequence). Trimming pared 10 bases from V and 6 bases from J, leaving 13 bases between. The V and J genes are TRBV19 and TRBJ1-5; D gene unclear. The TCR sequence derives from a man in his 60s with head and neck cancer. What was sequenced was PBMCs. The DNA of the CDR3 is TGTGCCACCAGAGGAGGTTTTCAGCCCCAGCATTTT. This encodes CATRGGFQPQHF.